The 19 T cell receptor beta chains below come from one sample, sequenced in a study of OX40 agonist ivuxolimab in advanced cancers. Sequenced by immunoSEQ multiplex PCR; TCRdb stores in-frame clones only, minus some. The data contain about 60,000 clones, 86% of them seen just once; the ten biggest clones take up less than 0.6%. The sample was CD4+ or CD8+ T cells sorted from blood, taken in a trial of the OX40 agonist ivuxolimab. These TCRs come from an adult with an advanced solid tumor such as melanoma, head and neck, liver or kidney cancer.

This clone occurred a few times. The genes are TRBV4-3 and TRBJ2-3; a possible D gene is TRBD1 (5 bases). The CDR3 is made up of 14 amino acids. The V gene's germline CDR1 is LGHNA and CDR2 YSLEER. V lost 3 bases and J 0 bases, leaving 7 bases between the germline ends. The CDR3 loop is CASSQTASTDTQYF. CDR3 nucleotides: TGCGCCAGCAGCCAGACAGCTAGCACAGATACGCAGTATTTT.

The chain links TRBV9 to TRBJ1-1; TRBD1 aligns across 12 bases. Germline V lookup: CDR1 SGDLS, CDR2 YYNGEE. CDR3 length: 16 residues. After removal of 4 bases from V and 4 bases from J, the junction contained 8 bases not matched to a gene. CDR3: CASSTGTGGGGTEAFF. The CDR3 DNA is TGTGCCAGCAGCACCGGGACAGGGGGCGGTGGCACTGAAGCTTTCTTT.

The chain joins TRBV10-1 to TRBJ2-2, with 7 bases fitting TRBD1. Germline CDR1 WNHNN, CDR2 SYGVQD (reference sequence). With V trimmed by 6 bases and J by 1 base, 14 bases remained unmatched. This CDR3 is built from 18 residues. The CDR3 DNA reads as TGCGCCAGCAGCGACCCCCCGGACAGGCTCCTGAACACCGGGGAGCTGTTTTTT. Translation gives CASSDPPDRLLNTGELFF.

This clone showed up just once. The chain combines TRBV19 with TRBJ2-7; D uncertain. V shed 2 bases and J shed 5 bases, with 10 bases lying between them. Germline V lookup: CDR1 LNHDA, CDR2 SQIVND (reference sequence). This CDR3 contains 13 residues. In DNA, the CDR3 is TGTGCCAGTAGTATAAACCGATTCGACGAGCAGTACTTC. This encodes CASSINRFDEQYF.

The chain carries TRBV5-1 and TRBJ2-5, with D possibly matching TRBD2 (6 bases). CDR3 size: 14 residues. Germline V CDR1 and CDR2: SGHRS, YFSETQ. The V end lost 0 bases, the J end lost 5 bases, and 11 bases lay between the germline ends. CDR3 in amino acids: CASSLALADETQYF. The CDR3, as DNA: TGCGCCAGCAGCTTGGCACTAGCCGACGAGACCCAGTACTTC.

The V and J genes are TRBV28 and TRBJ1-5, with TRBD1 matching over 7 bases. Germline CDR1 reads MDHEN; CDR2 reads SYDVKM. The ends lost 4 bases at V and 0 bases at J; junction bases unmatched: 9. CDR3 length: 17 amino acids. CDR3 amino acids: CASSSGGTAFSNQPQHF. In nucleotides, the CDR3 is TGTGCCAGCAGTTCCGGAGGGACAGCCTTTAGCAATCAGCCCCAGCATTTT.

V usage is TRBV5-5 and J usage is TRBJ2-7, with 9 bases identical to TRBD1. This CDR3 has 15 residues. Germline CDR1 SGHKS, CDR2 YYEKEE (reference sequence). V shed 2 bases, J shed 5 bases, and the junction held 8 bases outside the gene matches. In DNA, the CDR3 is TGTGCCAGCAGCTTCACCCCACAGGGGGCGAACGAGCAGTACTTC. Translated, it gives CASSFTPQGANEQYF.

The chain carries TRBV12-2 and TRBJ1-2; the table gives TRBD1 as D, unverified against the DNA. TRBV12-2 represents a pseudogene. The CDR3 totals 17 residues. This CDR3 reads CASRLGVAGWDSSGYTF. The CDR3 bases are TGTGCAAGTCGCTTAGGAGTCGCGGGTTGGGACAGTTCTGGCTACACCTTC.

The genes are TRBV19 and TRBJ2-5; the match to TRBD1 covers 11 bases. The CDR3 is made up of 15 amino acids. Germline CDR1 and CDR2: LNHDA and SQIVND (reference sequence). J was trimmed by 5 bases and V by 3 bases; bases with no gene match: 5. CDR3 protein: CASSIRTGGRETQYF. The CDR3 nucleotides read TGTGCCAGTAGTATCCGGACAGGGGGCAGGGAGACCCAGTACTTC. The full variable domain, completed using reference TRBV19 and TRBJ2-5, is DGGITQSPKYLFRKEGQNVTLSCEQNLNHDAMYWYRQDPGQGLRLIYYSQIVNDFQKGDIAEGYSVSREKKESFPLTVTSAQKNPTAFYLCASSIRTGGRETQYFGPGTRLLVL.

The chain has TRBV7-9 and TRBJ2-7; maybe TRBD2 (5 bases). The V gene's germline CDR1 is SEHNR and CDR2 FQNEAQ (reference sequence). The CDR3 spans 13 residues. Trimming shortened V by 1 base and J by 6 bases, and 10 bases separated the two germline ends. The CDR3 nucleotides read TGTGCCAGCAGCTTAGTCGCTGGAGGCGAGCAGTACTTC. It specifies CASSLVAGGEQYF.

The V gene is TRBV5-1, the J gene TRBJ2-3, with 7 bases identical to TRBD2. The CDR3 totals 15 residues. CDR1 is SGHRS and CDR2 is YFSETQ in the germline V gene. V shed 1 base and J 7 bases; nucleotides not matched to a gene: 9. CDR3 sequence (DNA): TGCGCCAGCAGCTTGACTAGCGCCGAGGGAAATACGCAGTATTTT. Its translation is CASSLTSAEGNTQYF.

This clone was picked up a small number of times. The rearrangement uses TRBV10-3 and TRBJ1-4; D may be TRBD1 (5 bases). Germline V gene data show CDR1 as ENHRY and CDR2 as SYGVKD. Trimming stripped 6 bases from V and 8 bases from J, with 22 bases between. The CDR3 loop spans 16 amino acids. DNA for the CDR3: TGTGCCATCAGCACCGGGACGGGCCATAGGGACGAAAAACTGTTTTTT. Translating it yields CAISTGTGHRDEKLFF.

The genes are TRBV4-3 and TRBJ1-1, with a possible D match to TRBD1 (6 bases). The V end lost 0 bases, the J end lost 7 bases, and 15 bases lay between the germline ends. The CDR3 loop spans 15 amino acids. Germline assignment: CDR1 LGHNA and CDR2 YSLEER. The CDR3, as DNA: TGCGCCAGCAGCCAAGATGGAGGGGGGTGGGGTGAAGCTTTCTTT. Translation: CASSQDGGGWGEAFF.

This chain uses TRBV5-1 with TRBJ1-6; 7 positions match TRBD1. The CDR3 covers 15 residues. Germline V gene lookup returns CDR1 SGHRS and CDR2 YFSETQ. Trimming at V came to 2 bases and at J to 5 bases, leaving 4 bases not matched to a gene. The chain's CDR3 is CASSLGTVNNSPLHF. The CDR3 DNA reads TGCGCCAGCAGCTTAGGGACAGTCAATAATTCACCCCTCCACTTT.

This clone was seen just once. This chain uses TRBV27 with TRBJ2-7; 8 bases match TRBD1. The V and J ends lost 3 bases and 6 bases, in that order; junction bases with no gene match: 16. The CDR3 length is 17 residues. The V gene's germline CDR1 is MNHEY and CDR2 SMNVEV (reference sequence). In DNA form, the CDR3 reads TGTGCCAGCAGTTTGGTGGGGCAGGGGGCTGCAGGGAGCGAGCAGTACTTC. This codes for CASSLVGQGAAGSEQYF.

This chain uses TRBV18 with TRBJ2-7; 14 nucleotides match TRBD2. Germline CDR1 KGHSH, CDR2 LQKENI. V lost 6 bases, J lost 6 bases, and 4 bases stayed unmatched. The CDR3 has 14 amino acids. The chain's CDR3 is CASSLGLAGVEQYF. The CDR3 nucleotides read TGTGCCAGCTCGTTGGGACTAGCGGGAGTCGAGCAGTACTTC.

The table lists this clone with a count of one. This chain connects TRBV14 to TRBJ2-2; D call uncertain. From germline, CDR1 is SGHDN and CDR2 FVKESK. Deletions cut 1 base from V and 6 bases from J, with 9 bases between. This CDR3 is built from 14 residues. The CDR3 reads CASSQGNGAGELFF. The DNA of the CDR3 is TGTGCCAGCAGCCAAGGTAACGGCGCCGGGGAGCTGTTTTTT.

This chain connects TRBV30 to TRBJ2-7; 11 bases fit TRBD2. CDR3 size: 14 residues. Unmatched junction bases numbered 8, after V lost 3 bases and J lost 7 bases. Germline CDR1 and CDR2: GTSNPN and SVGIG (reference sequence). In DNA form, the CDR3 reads TGTGCCTGGAGATTAGCGGGAGGGCCCCAGGAGCAGTACTTC. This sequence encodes CAWRLAGGPQEQYF.

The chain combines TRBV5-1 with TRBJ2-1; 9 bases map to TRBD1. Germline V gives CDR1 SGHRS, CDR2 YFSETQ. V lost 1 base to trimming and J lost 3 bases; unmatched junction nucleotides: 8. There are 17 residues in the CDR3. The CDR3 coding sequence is TGCGCCAGCAGCTTGCTGGGACAGGGAAGTTACTACAATGAGCAGTTCTTC. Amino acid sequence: CASSLLGQGSYYNEQFF.